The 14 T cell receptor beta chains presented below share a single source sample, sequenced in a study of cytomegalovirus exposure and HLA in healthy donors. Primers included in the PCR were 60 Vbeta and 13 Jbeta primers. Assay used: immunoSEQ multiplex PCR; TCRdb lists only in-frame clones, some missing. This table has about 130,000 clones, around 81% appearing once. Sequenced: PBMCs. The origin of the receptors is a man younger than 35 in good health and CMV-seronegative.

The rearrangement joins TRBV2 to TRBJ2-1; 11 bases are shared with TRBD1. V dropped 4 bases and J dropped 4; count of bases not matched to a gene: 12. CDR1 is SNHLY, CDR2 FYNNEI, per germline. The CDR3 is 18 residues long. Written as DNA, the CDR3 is TGTGCCAGCAGTGCCCAACTACGGGACAGGGGGTTTTACAATGAGCAGTTCTTC. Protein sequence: CASSAQLRDRGFYNEQFF.

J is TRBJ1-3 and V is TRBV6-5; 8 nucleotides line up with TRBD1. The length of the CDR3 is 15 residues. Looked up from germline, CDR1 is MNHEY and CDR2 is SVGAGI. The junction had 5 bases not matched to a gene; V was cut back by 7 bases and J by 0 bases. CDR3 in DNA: TGTGCCAGCAAAATCGGGACAGGCTCTGGAAACACCATATATTTT. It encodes CASKIGTGSGNTIYF.

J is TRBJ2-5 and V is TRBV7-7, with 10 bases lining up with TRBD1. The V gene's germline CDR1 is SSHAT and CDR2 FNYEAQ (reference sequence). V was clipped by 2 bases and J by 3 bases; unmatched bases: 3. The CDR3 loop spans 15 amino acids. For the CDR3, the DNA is TGTGCCAGCAGCTTAATGGGACAGGGGAAAGAGACCCAGTACTTC. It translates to CASSLMGQGKETQYF.

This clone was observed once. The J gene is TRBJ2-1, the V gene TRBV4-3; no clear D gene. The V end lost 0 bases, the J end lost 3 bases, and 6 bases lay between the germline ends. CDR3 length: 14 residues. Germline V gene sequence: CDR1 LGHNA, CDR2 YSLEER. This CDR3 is CASSQDEVYNEQFF. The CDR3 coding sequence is TGCGCCAGCAGCCAAGATGAGGTCTACAATGAGCAGTTCTTC.

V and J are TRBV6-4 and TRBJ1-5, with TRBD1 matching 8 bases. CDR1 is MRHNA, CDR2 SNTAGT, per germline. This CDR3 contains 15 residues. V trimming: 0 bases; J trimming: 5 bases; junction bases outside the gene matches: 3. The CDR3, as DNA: TGTGCCAGCAGTGACTCGGTGACAGGGGATCAGCCCCAGCATTTT. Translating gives CASSDSVTGDQPQHF.

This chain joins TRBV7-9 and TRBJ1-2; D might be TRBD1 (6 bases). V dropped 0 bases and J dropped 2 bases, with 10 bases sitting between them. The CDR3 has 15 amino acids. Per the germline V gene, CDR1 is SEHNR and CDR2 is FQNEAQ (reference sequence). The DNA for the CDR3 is TGTGCCAGCAGCTTAGCGGCACAGGGAAACTATGGCTACACCTTC. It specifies CASSLAAQGNYGYTF.

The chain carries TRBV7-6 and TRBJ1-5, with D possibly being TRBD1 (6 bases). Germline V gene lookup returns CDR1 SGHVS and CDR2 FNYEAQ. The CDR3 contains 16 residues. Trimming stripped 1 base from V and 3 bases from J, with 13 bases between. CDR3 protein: CASSLDWGGANQPQHF. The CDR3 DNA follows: TGTGCCAGCAGCTTAGATTGGGGGGGGGCCAATCAGCCCCAGCATTTT.

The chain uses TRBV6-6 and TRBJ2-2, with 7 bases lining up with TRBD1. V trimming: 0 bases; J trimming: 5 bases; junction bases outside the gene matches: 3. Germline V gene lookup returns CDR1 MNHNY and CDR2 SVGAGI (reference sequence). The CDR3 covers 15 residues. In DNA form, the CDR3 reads TGTGCCAGCAGTTACTCACAGGGGTGGACCGGGGAGCTGTTTTTT. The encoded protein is CASSYSQGWTGELFF.

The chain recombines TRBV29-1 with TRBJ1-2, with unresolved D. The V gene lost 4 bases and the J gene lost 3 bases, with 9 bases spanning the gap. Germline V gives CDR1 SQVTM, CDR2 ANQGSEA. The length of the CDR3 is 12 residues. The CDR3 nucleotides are TGCAGCGTTGTATCCCAGGACTATGGCTACACCTTC. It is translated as CSVVSQDYGYTF.

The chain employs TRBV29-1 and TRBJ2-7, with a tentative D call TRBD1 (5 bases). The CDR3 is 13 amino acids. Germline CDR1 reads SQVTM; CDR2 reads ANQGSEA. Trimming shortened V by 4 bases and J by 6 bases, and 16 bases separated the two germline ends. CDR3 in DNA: TGCAGCGTTGGTCAGGGCCTTTCTTCCGAGCAGTACTTC. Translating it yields CSVGQGLSSEQYF.

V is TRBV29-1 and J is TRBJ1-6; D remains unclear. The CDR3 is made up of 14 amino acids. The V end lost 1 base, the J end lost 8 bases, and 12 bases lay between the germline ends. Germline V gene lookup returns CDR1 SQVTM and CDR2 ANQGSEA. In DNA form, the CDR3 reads TGCAGCGTTGAAGTCGAGGGCTCCGATTCACCCCTCCACTTT. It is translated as CSVEVEGSDSPLHF.

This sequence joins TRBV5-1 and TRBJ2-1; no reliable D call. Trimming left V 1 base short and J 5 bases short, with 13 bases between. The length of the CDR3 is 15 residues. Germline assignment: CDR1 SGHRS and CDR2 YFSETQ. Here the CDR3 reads CASSLPQRVHNEQFF. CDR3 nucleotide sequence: TGCGCCAGCAGCTTGCCCCAGCGAGTCCACAATGAGCAGTTCTTC.

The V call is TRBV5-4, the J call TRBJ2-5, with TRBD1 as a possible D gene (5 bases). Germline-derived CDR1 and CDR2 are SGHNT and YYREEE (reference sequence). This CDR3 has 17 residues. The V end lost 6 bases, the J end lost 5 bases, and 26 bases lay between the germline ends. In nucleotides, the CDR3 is TGTGCCAGCACCCTCATCTTTGGCACAGGAGATTGGGAGACCCAGTACTTC. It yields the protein CASTLIFGTGDWETQYF. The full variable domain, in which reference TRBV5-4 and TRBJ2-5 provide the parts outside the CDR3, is ETGVTQSPTHLIKTRGQQVTLRCSSQSGHNTVSWYQQALGQGPQFIFQYYREEENGRGNFPPRFSGLQFPNYSSELNVNALELDDSALYLCASTLIFGTGDWETQYFGPGTRLLVL.

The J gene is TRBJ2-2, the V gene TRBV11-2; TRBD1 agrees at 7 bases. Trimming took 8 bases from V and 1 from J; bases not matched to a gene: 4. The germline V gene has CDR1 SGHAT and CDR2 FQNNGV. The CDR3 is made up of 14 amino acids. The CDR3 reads CASQGQRNTGELFF. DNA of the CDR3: TGTGCCAGCCAGGGACAGAGGAACACCGGGGAGCTGTTTTTT.